This TCR beta chain was observed in a study of T cells expressing NK-cell markers. The overall study: The study sequenced eight donors, seven HCMV-seropositive and one seronegative. Study-level findings and limits: The CD3+CD56-NKG2C+ fraction of a handful of donors was also led by these clonotypes.

Of note for this clonotype: Its antigen remains unknown.

Following a re-call of the 5' RACE reads, TCRdb has one entry per CDR3 protein and lacks DNA. In all, the sample yields about half a million distinct CDR3 sequences. The source is a woman between 45 and 60 years old in good health. Sequenced: blood T cells: a sorted CD56 or NKG2C T cell subset, CD4+ or CD8+ T cells, or bulk PBMC T cells (not recorded which).

The CDR3: CASSLKGAWSEQYF. The gene calls are TRBV27 and TRBJ2-7; TCRdb gives TRBD1 as the D gene, but with no DNA this cannot be confirmed. Germline V lookup: CDR1 MNHEY, CDR2 SMNVEV (reference sequence). This CDR3 region has 14 residues.